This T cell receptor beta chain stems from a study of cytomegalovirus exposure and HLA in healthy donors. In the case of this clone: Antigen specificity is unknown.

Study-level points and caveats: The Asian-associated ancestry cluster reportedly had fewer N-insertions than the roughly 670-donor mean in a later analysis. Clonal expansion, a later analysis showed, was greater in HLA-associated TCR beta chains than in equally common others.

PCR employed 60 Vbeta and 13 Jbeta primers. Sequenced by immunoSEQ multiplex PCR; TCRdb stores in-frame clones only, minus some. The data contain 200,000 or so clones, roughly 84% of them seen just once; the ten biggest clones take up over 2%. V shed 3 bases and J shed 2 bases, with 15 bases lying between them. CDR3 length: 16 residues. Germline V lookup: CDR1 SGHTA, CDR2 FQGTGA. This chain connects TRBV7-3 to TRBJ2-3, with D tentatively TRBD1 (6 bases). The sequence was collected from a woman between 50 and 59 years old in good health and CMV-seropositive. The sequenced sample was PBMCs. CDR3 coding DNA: TGTGCCAGCAGCTTTGACGCGGACAGAAACACAGATACGCAGTATTTT. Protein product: CASSFDADRNTDTQYF.